The 29 T cell receptor beta chains below all came from one sample that was sequenced in a study of blood T cell repertoires in COVID-19. The assay was immunoSEQ multiplex PCR, and TCRdb's table has in-frame clones only and misses some. In the table there are about 210,000 clones, 88% of which are singletons. Specimen: peripheral blood. These receptors were collected from a man between 65 and 79 years old with acute or convalescent COVID-19.

The rearrangement joins TRBV6-5 to TRBJ2-7; 10 nucleotides line up with TRBD1. CDR1 MNHEY and CDR2 SVGAGI come from the germline V gene. The V and J ends lost 2 bases and 2 bases, in that order; junction bases with no gene match: 3. The CDR3 spans 15 residues. CDR3 sequence: CASSYGDRGPYEQYF. The DNA for the CDR3 is TGTGCCAGCAGTTACGGAGACAGGGGGCCCTACGAGCAGTACTTC.

The chain uses TRBV5-4 and TRBJ2-7; 10 bases agree with TRBD2. Germline trimming cut 3 bases from V and 7 bases from J; bases unmatched to any gene: 4. This CDR3 spans 13 amino acids. Germline V lookup: CDR1 SGHNT, CDR2 YYREEE (reference sequence). Here the CDR3 reads CASSSGLANEQYF. The CDR3 DNA follows: TGTGCCAGCAGCTCGGGACTAGCGAATGAGCAGTACTTC.

This clone has just one count. V gene TRBV10-3 combines with J gene TRBJ1-2; 8 nucleotides match TRBD1. The CDR3 consists of 14 residues. CDR1 and CDR2 from the germline V gene are ENHRY and SYGVKD. J gave up 4 bases and V 5 bases, and 6 bases lay outside the gene matches. Written as DNA, the CDR3 is TGTGCCATCAGTACAGACAGGGGAGGCTATGGCTACACCTTC. Amino acids: CAISTDRGGYGYTF.

This chain joins TRBV27 and TRBJ1-1, with D tentatively TRBD1 (6 bases). CDR1 is MNHEY and CDR2 is SMNVEV in the germline V gene (reference sequence). V lost 6 bases, J lost 1 base, and 12 bases lay in between. The CDR3 has 14 amino acids. CDR3 DNA: TGTGCCAGCAGGGTACAGGGCTCGAACACTGAAGCTTTCTTT. Amino acids: CASRVQGSNTEAFF.

This clone appeared a few times. The CDR3 sequence is CASSVDIFSGRSSYNEQFF. The CDR3 DNA is TGTGCCAGCAGCGTAGACATTTTCAGCGGGAGGTCCTCCTACAATGAGCAGTTCTTC. The chain carries TRBV9 and TRBJ2-1; 9 positions match TRBD2. The CDR3 contains 19 residues. CDR1 is SGDLS, CDR2 YYNGEE, per germline. After removal of 0 bases from V and 0 bases from J, the junction contained 10 bases not matched to a gene.

This clone was seen only once. CDR3 DNA: TGTGCCAGCAGTCCTTCGACAGGGATAACCTACGAGCAGTACTTC. This sequence encodes CASSPSTGITYEQYF. This chain connects TRBV27 to TRBJ2-7; 7 bases match TRBD1. There are 15 residues in the CDR3. The germline CDR1 and CDR2 sequences are MNHEY and SMNVEV (reference sequence). Trimming removed 5 bases from V and 2 bases from J; junction bases left unmatched: 9.

The chain carries TRBV19 and TRBJ2-7, with D possibly TRBD1 on 6 matching bases. Germline lookup yields CDR1 LNHDA and CDR2 SQIVND (reference sequence). The germline V and J ends were trimmed by 4 bases and 0 bases, with 22 bases remaining between them. This CDR3 has 18 residues. The CDR3 here is CASSTISSRTESSYEQYF. CDR3 in DNA: TGTGCCAGTAGTACTATAAGCTCCCGGACAGAGAGCTCCTACGAGCAGTACTTC.

CDR3 coding DNA: TGTGCCAGCAGCTCCTCCGACAGGGGGCCAAATCAGCCCCAGCATTTT. This encodes CASSSSDRGPNQPQHF. This sequence joins TRBV7-9 and TRBJ1-5, with TRBD1 identical over 10 bases. Per germline, CDR1 SEHNR and CDR2 FQNEAQ (reference sequence). The CDR3 loop spans 16 amino acids. The ends lost 4 bases at V and 4 bases at J; junction bases unmatched: 7.

V gene TRBV7-9 combines with J gene TRBJ2-5, with 10 bases matching TRBD1. CDR1 and CDR2 (germline): SEHNR, FQNEAQ (reference sequence). Germline trimming cut 4 bases from V and 5 bases from J; bases unmatched to any gene: 4. The CDR3 covers 14 residues. The CDR3 sequence: CASSWTGGGETQYF. The CDR3 DNA follows: TGTGCCAGCAGCTGGACAGGGGGAGGTGAGACCCAGTACTTC.

This clone was seen a few times. The gene calls are TRBV2 and TRBJ2-3, with 15 bases lining up with TRBD2. With 5 bases clipped from V and 0 bases from J, the junction kept 6 bases outside the gene matches. CDR3 length: 18 residues. CDR1 is SNHLY and CDR2 is FYNNEI in the germline V gene. CDR3 nucleotide sequence: TGTGCCAGCAGTACCGGGACTAGCGGGAGGCCCAGCACAGATACGCAGTATTTT. It specifies CASSTGTSGRPSTDTQYF.

This sequence joins TRBV7-8 and TRBJ2-1; unclear D gene. The length of the CDR3 is 14 residues. Germline assignment: CDR1 SGHVS and CDR2 FQNEAQ. V was cut by 2 bases and J by 5 bases, with 10 bases left in between. The chain's CDR3 is CASSLFGENNEQFF. The DNA of the CDR3 is TGTGCCAGCAGCTTATTTGGAGAAAACAATGAGCAGTTCTTC.

The genes are TRBV5-1 and TRBJ1-1; possibly TRBD1 for D (6 bases). The CDR3 totals 15 residues. CDR1 SGHRS and CDR2 YFSETQ come from the germline V gene. The V and J ends lost 4 bases and 3 bases respectively, with 16 bases between them. Here the CDR3 DNA reads TGCGCCAGCAGCCCCCTGGGGGCTAGGGACACTGAAGCTTTCTTT. Amino acid sequence: CASSPLGARDTEAFF.

In the case of this clone: A much larger clone sits a single nucleotide away, making a read error possible. Other DNA sequences of this sample code for an identical CDR3. This chain links TRBV5-1 with TRBJ1-2; maybe TRBD1 (6 bases). The CDR3 has 14 amino acids. The V end was cut by 2 bases, the J end by 3 bases, with 11 bases between. The germline V gene encodes CDR1 SGHRS and CDR2 YFSETQ. This CDR3 is CASSFQTGDYGYTF. As DNA, the CDR3 is TGCGCCAGCAGCTTCCAGACAGGCGACTATGGCTACACCTTC.

This chain connects TRBV7-9 to TRBJ1-2; 10 nucleotides align to TRBD1. The germline V gene encodes CDR1 SEHNR and CDR2 FQNEAQ (reference sequence). The CDR3 runs 14 residues. With V trimmed by 6 bases and J by 4 bases, 5 bases remained unmatched. The CDR3, as DNA: TGTGCCAGCAGACCGACAGGGGGCGTCTATGGCTACACCTTC. This sequence encodes CASRPTGGVYGYTF.

The chain is built from TRBV3-1 (or the pseudogene TRBV3-2) and TRBJ1-1, with D hard to call. Trimming left V 5 bases short and J 1 base short, with 8 bases between. The CDR3 covers 13 residues. Germline V gene sequence: CDR1 LGHDT, CDR2 YNNKEL (reference sequence). The CDR3 here is CASSFTENTEAFF. CDR3 in DNA: TGTGCCAGCAGCTTTACAGAGAACACTGAAGCTTTCTTT.

The chain has TRBV2 and TRBJ1-3, with D possibly TRBD1 on 5 matching bases. The CDR3 is 14 amino acids. V lost 8 bases, J lost 2 bases, and 13 bases lay in between. Germline V gene data show CDR1 as SNHLY and CDR2 as FYNNEI. The CDR3 DNA reads as TGTGCCAGCGAAGAGGGAGGGGCTGGAAACACCATATATTTT. This encodes CASEEGGAGNTIYF.

This chain connects TRBV7-9 to TRBJ1-1; tentative D call: TRBD1 (5 bases). CDR1 and CDR2 (germline): SEHNR, FQNEAQ (reference sequence). This CDR3 has 14 residues. The V gene lost 2 bases and the J gene lost 1 base, with 8 bases spanning the gap. CDR3 bases: TGTGCCAGCAGCTTAACCAGGGCGAACACTGAAGCTTTCTTT. It specifies CASSLTRANTEAFF.

The V call is TRBV21-1, the J call TRBJ2-7; the D segment call TRBD2 is taken from the table without a DNA check. TRBV21-1 is flagged as a pseudogene. This CDR3 comprises 21 residues. CDR3 loop: CASSKKSVTGTSGGNSYEQYF. CDR3 bases: TGTGCCAGCAGCAAAAAAAGCGTTACCGGGACTAGCGGGGGGAATTCCTACGAGCAGTACTTC.

This chain connects TRBV28 to TRBJ2-7; 8 nucleotides match TRBD1. Per the germline V gene, CDR1 is MDHEN and CDR2 is SYDVKM. V lost 4 bases and J lost 5; bases outside the gene matches: 4. The CDR3 is 13 amino acids. The CDR3 nucleotides are TGTGCCAGCAGTTCGGGACAGGACGACGAGCAGTACTTC. Its protein is CASSSGQDDEQYF.

Only one count was recorded for this clone. The V call is TRBV12-3 or TRBV12-4, the J call TRBJ1-1; a weak D match, TRBD1 (5 bases). This CDR3 contains 13 residues. V was cut by 6 bases and J by 10 bases, with 18 bases left in between. CDR3 sequence: CASSPGGRDAAFF. The CDR3, as DNA: TGTGCCAGCAGCCCCGGGGGGAGGGATGCAGCTTTCTTT.

The chain links TRBV5-1 to TRBJ2-1, with 8 bases that match TRBD2. V was pared by 2 bases and J by 3 bases, with 4 bases of the junction left unmatched. This CDR3 contains 15 residues. Looked up from germline, CDR1 is SGHRS and CDR2 is YFSETQ. CDR3 in amino acids: CASSLAGAIYNEQFF. The CDR3 DNA reads TGCGCCAGCAGCTTAGCGGGAGCGATCTACAATGAGCAGTTCTTC. Variable domain in full (rest from reference TRBV5-1 and TRBJ2-1): KAGVTQTPRYLIKTRGQQVTLSCSPISGHRSVSWYQQTPGQGLQFLFEYFSETQRNKGNFPGRFSGRQFSNSRSEMNVSTLELGDSALYLCASSLAGAIYNEQFFGPGTRLTVL.

The J gene is TRBJ1-1, the V gene TRBV30; 9 bases align to TRBD1. Germline V gene lookup returns CDR1 GTSNPN and CDR2 SVGIG (reference sequence). This CDR3 contains 13 residues. Losses at the gene ends were 4 bases for V and 5 bases for J; bases not matched to a gene: 5. The CDR3 here is CAWNRGQRTEAFF. For the CDR3, the DNA is TGTGCCTGGAACAGGGGGCAGAGGACTGAAGCTTTCTTT.

V and J are TRBV19 and TRBJ1-2; TRBD1 matches 9 bases. This CDR3 region has 13 residues. The V gene end was trimmed by 5 bases and the J gene end by 4 bases; junction bases not matched to a gene: 2. Germline V CDR1 and CDR2: LNHDA, SQIVND (reference sequence). The DNA for the CDR3 is TGTGCCAGTAGTGACAGGGGGACCTATGGCTACACCTTC. Protein product: CASSDRGTYGYTF.

This chain connects TRBV23-1 to TRBJ2-7; a possible D gene is TRBD1 (5 bases). TRBV23-1 is classed as an ORF, of uncertain function. Trimming stripped 3 bases from V and 2 bases from J, with 14 bases between. The CDR3 is 15 residues long. CDR3 sequence: CASSQLLETAYEQYF. Here the CDR3 DNA reads TGCGCCAGCAGTCAGTTACTGGAGACAGCCTACGAGCAGTACTTC.

This clone was seen more than once but under ten times. The chain couples TRBV6-6 to TRBJ2-2; 8 nucleotides line up with TRBD1. CDR1 is MNHNY and CDR2 is SVGAGI in the germline V gene (reference sequence). The CDR3 totals 14 residues. J was trimmed by 4 bases and V by 5 bases; bases with no gene match: 3. The CDR3 region is CASSPDRATGELFF. CDR3 DNA sequence: TGTGCCAGCAGTCCGGACAGGGCCACCGGGGAGCTGTTTTTT.

The genes are TRBV5-6 and TRBJ2-7, with D possibly TRBD1 on 6 matching bases. The CDR3 runs 12 residues. Trimming took off 3 bases at V and 6 bases at J, with 10 bases between the two ends. From germline, CDR1 is SGHDT and CDR2 YYEEEE. In nucleotides, the CDR3 is TGTGCCAGCAGCTCATGGGGGCGCGAGCAGTACTTC. It specifies CASSSWGREQYF.

The gene calls are TRBV4-1 and TRBJ1-4, with a possible D match to TRBD1 (5 bases). Trimming stripped 0 bases from V and 3 bases from J, with 14 bases between. The CDR3 spans 17 residues. Per the germline V gene, CDR1 is MGHRA and CDR2 is YSYEKL. The CDR3 here is CASSQDPRTTSNEKLFF. CDR3 nucleotides: TGCGCCAGCAGCCAAGATCCCAGGACAACCTCTAATGAAAAACTGTTTTTT.

This clone has just one count. The rearrangement uses TRBV27 and TRBJ2-3; 8 nucleotides agree with TRBD1. The CDR3 length is 15 residues. V was clipped by 5 bases and J by 0 bases; unmatched bases: 4. The germline V gene has CDR1 MNHEY and CDR2 SMNVEV (reference sequence). CDR3 residues: CASSARQGSTDTQYF. Written as DNA, the CDR3 is TGTGCCAGCAGTGCAAGACAGGGGAGCACAGATACGCAGTATTTT.

Here the CDR3 reads CASSGETQYF. The CDR3 DNA sequence: TGTGCCAGCAGCGGTGAGACCCAGTACTTC. The V call is TRBV28, the J call TRBJ2-5; D remains unclear. Germline V gene data show CDR1 as MDHEN and CDR2 as SYDVKM. V lost 6 bases and J lost 5, with 4 bases in between. The CDR3 is 10 residues long.